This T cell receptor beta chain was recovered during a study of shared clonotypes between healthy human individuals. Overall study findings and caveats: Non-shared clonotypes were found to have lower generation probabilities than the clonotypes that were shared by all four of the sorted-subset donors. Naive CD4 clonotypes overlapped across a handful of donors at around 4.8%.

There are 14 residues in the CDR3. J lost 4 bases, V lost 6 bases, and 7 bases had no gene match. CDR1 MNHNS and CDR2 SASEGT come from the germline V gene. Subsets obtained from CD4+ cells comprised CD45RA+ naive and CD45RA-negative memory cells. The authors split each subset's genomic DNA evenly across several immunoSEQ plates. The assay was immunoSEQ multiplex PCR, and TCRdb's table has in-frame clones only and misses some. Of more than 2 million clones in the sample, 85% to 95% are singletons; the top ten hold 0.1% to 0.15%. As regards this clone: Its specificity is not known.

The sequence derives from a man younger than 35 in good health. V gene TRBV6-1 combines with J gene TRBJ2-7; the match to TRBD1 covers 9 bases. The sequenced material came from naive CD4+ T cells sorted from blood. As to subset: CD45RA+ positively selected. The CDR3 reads CASRLQGAGYEQYF. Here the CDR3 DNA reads TGTGCCAGCAGGCTACAGGGGGCAGGGTACGAGCAGTACTTC.